This TCR beta chain was sequenced during a study of blood T cell repertoires in COVID-19. Across the study: The United States, Italy and Spain were the sources of the acute and convalescent COVID-19 samples. PBMCs, B-cell-depleted T cells, or T cells were the source of the cDNA or gDNA that made up the material.

V dropped 4 bases and J dropped 0 bases, with 8 bases sitting between them. Germline V gene sequence: CDR1 SQVTM, CDR2 ANQGSEA. This CDR3 spans 13 amino acids. Participants had their cohort set by participant-reported clinical history. The assay was immunoSEQ multiplex PCR, and TCRdb's table has in-frame clones only and misses some. Here the sample spans 340,000 or so clones, around 86% being singletons. This chain joins TRBV29-1 and TRBJ2-3; D might be TRBD2 (6 bases). Material for sequencing was PBMCs or T cells enriched from blood (not recorded which). The receptor comes from a woman in her 40s with acute COVID-19. Written as DNA, the CDR3 is TGCAGCGTTGGCGGGGTTAGCACAGATACGCAGTATTTT. The encoded protein is CSVGGVSTDTQYF.